The source of this T cell receptor (beta chain) is a study of T cells in localized non-small cell lung cancer (dated by TCRdb to about 2020). About the study as a whole: T cell repertoires of more than 200 early-stage NSCLC patients were analyzed, with tumors being compared against uninvolved tumor-adjacent lungs. The cohort comprised under 250 treatment-naïve NSCLC patients with resected, localized lung tumors. The mean age of the NSCLC patients was just over 65 years, with 130 or so men and 85 to 110 women. The paper as a whole reports these results and caveats: Of the top 100 tumor clones, a median of roughly 60 were detected in paired uninvolved adjacent lung; 28 were also among that lung's top 100. Because multi-region tumor sequencing was not performed, intratumor heterogeneity could not be ruled out. Longer overall survival was associated with higher T cell density in blood, whereas shorter survival was associated with higher clonality in adjacent lung. Uninvolved tumor-adjacent lung showed the highest T cell clonality, higher than tumor, which suggests more focused antigenic responses in the uninvolved tumor-adjacent lung. Since the design was exploratory, TCR variables were selected using unadjusted p-values with no false-discovery rate correction.

The immunoSEQ Assay was used to sequence TCR beta CDR3 regions from DNA. Per the authors' processing: T cell density was computed as TCR beta template counts normalized to usable DNA estimated by amplifying housekeeping genes. Richness was estimated with the preseqR package, extrapolating to 400,000 templates for PBMC samples and 120,000 templates for tissue samples. Clonality was calculated as one minus Pielou's evenness. Tissue-enriched TCRs were identified through differential abundance testing performed on productive amino-acid clonotypes, with a minimum total count of 5 and an alpha of 0.1. The Jaccard Index and the Morisita Overlap Index were used to measure how much the repertoires overlapped between compartments. GLIPH grouped TCR beta CDR3s together with public tetramer-defined viral CDR3s, and a viral motif had to include at least three viral sequences and also show V-gene enrichment. TCRdb took this table from immuneACCESS and kept in-frame rearrangements with V and J called. Such tables lack part of the clones; where checked against another copy, unresolved V genes explain under half of the gap, and the rest is unexplained. The D gene and trimming were derived from the DNA, and the V and J assignments and clone size from that table. The sample table contains roughly 70,000 clones; only one count was recorded for less than 90% of them. In total, the top ten clones hold 21% of the sample.

A note on this clone: The specificity of this receptor is unknown. No base quality values were provided; no much bigger clone lies one nucleotide off.

For CDR1 and CDR2, the germline V gene lists SGHRS and YFSETQ. V trim: 4 bases; J trim: 7 bases; unmatched bases: 6. Spanning cysteine to valine, the CDR3 consists of 13 amino acids. Only the CDR3 region is kept as DNA, spanning 39 bases read in frame from base 1. At diagnosis, tumor, uninvolved tumor-adjacent lung and peripheral blood were collected and then preserved as a mix of FFPE and fresh-frozen material. For TCR repertoire profiling, blood samples were analyzed as peripheral blood mononuclear cells. This chain is built from TRBV5-1 and TRBJ2-7, and 9 bases in between align with TRBD1. This sequence originates from a male donor older than 55 with stage III squamous cell lung carcinoma. This specimen consisted of peripheral blood, obtained before any cancer treatment. The CDR3 amino acid sequence is: CASSRGQGEEQYV. Here is the DNA: TGCGCCAGCAGCAGGGGACAGGGTGAAGAGCAGTACGTC.